Listed here is a single T cell receptor beta chain. The sample contains more than one DNA sequence encoding this CDR3. This entry is derived from a study of blood T cell repertoires in COVID-19. Profiling relied on immunoSEQ multiplex PCR, and the TCRdb table lists in-frame clones only, not all of them. The sample carries about 280,000 clones, about 83% recorded once. Per the germline V gene, CDR1 is MNHEY and CDR2 is SMNVEV (reference sequence). The CDR3 is 15 amino acids. Deletions cut 5 bases from V and 0 bases from J, with 8 bases between. The chain combines TRBV27 with TRBJ2-6; D not resolved. What was sequenced was peripheral blood. This receptor was identified in a woman in her forties or fifties who had recovered from COVID-19. The CDR3 bases are TGTGCCAGCAGTCCGTGGAGCTCTGGGGCCAACGTCCTGACTTTC. It encodes CASSPWSSGANVLTF.